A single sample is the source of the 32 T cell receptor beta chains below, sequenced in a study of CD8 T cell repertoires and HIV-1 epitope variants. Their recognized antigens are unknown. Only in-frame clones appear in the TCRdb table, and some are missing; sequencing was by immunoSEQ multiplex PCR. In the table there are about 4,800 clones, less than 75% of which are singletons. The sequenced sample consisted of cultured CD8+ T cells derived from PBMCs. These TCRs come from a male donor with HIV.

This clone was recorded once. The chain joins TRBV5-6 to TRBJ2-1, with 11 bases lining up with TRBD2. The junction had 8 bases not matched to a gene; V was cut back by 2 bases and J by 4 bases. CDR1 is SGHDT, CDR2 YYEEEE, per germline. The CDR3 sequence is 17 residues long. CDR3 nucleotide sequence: TGTGCCAGCAGCTTTGGGCAGACTAGCGGGATTTACAATGAGCAGTTCTTC. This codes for CASSFGQTSGIYNEQFF.

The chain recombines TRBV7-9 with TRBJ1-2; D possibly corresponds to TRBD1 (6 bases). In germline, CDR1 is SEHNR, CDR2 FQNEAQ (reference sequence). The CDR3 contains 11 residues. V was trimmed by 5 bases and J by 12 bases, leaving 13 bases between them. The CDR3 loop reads CASSPGGQHTF. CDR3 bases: TGTGCCAGCAGCCCCGGGGGGCAACACACCTTC. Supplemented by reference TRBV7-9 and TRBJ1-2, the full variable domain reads DTGVSQNPRHKITKRGQNVTFRCDPISEHNRLYWYRQTLGQGPEFLTYFQNEAQLEKSRLLSDRFSAERPKGSFSTLEIQRTEQGDSAMYLCASSPGGQHTFGSGTRLTVV.

The CDR3: CASSLNIGELFF. As DNA, the CDR3 is TGTGCCAGCAGCTTGAATATCGGGGAGCTGTTTTTT. V usage is TRBV5-6 and J usage is TRBJ2-2; D ambiguous. The germline V gene encodes CDR1 SGHDT and CDR2 YYEEEE. This CDR3 is built from 12 residues. With 1 base removed from V and 7 bases from J, the gap between germline ends came to 5 bases. The full variable domain, its missing parts supplied by reference TRBV5-6 and TRBJ2-2, is DAGVTQSPTHLIKTRGQQVTLRCSPKSGHDTVSWYQQALGQGPQFIFQYYEEEERQRGNFPDRFSGHQFPNYSSELNVNALLLGDSALYLCASSLNIGELFFGEGSRLTVL.

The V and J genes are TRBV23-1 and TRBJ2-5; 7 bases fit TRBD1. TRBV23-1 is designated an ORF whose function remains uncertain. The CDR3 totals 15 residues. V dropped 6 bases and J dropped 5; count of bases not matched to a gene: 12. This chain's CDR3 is CASSQKDRVGETQYF. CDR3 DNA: TGCGCCAGCAGCCAAAAAGACAGGGTGGGTGAGACCCAGTACTTC.

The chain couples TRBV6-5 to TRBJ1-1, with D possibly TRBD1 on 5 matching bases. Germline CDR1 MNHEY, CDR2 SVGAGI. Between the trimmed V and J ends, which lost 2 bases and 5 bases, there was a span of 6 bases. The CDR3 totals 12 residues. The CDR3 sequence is CASSYGGTEAFF. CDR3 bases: TGTGCCAGCAGTTACGGGGGAACTGAAGCTTTCTTT.

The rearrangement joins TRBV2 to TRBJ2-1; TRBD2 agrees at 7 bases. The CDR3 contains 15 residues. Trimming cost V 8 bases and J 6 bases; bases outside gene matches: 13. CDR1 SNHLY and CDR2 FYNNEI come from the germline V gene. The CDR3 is CASSSSGALSNEQFF. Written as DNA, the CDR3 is TGTGCCAGCTCCTCGAGCGGGGCCCTCTCCAATGAGCAGTTCTTC. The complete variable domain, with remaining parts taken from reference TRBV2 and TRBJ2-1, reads EPEVTQTPSHQVTQMGQEVILRCVPISNHLYFYWYRQILGQKVEFLVSFYNNEISEKSEIFDDQFSVERPDGSNFTLKIRSTKLEDSAMYFCASSSSGALSNEQFFGPGTRLTVL.

CDR3 loop: CASSLQDINTDTQYF. CDR3 DNA sequence: TGTGCCAGCAGCCTACAGGACATAAACACAGATACGCAGTATTTT. The rearrangement uses TRBV11-1 and TRBJ2-3; a possible D gene is TRBD1 (5 bases). Germline CDR1 and CDR2: SGHAT and FQDESV (reference sequence). The CDR3 covers 15 residues. Trimming removed 5 bases from V and 2 bases from J, with 14 bases in between. The full variable domain, in which reference TRBV11-1 and TRBJ2-3 provide the parts outside the CDR3, is EAEVAQSPRYKITEKSQAVAFWCDPISGHATLYWYRQILGQGPELLVQFQDESVVDDSQLPKDRFSAERLKGVDSTLKIQPAELGDSAMYLCASSLQDINTDTQYFGPGTRLTVL.

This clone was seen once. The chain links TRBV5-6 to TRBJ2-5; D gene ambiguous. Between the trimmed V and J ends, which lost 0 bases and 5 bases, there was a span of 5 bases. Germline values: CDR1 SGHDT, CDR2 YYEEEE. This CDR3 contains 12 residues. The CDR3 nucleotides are TGTGCCAGCAGCTTGGCCTGGGAGACCCAGTACTTC. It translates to CASSLAWETQYF. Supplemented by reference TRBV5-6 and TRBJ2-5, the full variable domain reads DAGVTQSPTHLIKTRGQQVTLRCSPKSGHDTVSWYQQALGQGPQFIFQYYEEEERQRGNFPDRFSGHQFPNYSSELNVNALLLGDSALYLCASSLAWETQYFGPGTRLLVL.

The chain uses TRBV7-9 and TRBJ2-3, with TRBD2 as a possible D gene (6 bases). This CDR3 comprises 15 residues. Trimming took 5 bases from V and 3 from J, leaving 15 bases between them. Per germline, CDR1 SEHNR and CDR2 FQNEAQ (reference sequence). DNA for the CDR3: TGTGCCAGCAGCGCTCGGGACTCGGCGACAGATACGCAGTATTTT. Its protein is CASSARDSATDTQYF.

CDR3 sequence reads: CASSDWGNSSYEQYF. In DNA, the CDR3 is TGTGCCAGCAGCGACTGGGGCAACAGCTCCTACGAGCAGTACTTC. The chain employs TRBV7-9 and TRBJ2-7, with D possibly matching TRBD1 (5 bases). The CDR3 runs to 15 residues. CDR1 and CDR2 (germline): SEHNR, FQNEAQ (reference sequence). V lost 5 bases to trimming and J lost 0 bases, with 14 bases between them.

The CDR3 DNA sequence: TGTGCCAGCAGCCGACAGGGGACAGCAGATACGCAGTATTTT. Protein sequence: CASSRQGTADTQYF. V and J are TRBV11-2 and TRBJ2-3; 8 bases fit TRBD1. This CDR3 is built from 14 residues. Trimming took 5 bases from V and 4 from J; bases not matched to a gene: 5. CDR1 SGHAT and CDR2 FQNNGV come from the germline V gene.

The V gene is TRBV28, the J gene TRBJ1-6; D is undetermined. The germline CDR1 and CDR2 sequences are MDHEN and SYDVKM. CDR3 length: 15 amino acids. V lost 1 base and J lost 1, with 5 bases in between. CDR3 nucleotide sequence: TGTGCCAGCAGTTTATATCGGTCCTATAATTCACCCCTCCACTTT. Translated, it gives CASSLYRSYNSPLHF.

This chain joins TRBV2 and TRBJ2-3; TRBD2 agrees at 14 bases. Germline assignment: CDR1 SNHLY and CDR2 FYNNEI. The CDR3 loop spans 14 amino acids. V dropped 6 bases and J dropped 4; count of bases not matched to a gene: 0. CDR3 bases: TGTGCCAGCAGGGGACTAGCGGGAGCAGATACGCAGTATTTT. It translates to CASRGLAGADTQYF.

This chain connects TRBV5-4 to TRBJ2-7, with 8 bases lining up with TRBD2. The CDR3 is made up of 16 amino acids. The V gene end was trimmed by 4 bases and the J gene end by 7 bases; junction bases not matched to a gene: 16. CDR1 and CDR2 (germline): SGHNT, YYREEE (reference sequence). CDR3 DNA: TGTGCCAGCAGCCGGGAGGGGGGAGGCGCCGGAGGGGAGCAGTACTTC. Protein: CASSREGGGAGGEQYF.

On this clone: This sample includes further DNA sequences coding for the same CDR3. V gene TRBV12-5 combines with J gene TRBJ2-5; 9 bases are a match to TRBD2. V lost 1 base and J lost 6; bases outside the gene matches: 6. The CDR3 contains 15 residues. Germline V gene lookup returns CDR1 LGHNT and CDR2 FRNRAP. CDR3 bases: TGTGCTAGTGGTTTGGGGGCGGGGGGGGAAAAGACCCAGTACTTC. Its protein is CASGLGAGGEKTQYF.

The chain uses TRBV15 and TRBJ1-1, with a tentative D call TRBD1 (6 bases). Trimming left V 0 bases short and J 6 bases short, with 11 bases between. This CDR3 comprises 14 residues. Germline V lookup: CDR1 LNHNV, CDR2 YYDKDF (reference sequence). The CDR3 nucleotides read TGTGCCACCAGCAGAGATCGGGACATCTCTGAAGCTTTCTTT. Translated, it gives CATSRDRDISEAFF.

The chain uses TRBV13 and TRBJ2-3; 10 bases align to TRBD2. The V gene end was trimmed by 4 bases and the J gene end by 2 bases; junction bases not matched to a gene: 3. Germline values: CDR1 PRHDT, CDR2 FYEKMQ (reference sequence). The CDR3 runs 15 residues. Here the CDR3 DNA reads TGTGCCAGCAGCTCTAGCGGGAGTCCCACAGATACGCAGTATTTT. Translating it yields CASSSSGSPTDTQYF.

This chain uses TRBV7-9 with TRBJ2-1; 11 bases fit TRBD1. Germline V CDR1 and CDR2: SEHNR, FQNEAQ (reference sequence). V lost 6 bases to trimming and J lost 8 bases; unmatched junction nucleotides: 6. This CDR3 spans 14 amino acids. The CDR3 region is CASRVDRGLDEQFF. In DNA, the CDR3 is TGTGCCAGCAGGGTGGACAGGGGGCTTGATGAGCAGTTCTTC.

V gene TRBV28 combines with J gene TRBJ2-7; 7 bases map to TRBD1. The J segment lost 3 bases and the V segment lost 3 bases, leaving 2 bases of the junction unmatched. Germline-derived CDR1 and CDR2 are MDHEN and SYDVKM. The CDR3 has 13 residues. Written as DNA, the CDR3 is TGTGCCAGCAGTTTCCGGGACAGCTACGAGCAGTACTTC. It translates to CASSFRDSYEQYF.

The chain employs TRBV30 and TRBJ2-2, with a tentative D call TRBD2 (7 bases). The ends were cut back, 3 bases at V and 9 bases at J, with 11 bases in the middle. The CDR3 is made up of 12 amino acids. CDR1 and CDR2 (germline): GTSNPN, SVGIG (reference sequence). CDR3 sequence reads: CAWSGGLRELFF. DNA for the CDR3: TGTGCCTGGAGCGGGGGGCTCAGGGAGCTGTTTTTT. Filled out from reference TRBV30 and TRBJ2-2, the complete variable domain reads SQTIHQWPATLVQPVGSPLSLECTVEGTSNPNLYWYRQAAGRGLQLLFYSVGIGQISSEVPQNLSASRPQDRQFILSSKKLLLSDSGFYLCAWSGGLRELFFGEGSRLTVL.

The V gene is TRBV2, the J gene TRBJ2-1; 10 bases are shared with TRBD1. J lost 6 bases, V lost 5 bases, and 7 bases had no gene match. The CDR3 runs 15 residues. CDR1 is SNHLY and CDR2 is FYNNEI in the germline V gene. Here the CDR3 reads CASSPRTGGSNEQFF. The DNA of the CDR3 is TGTGCCAGCAGTCCAAGGACAGGGGGGAGCAATGAGCAGTTCTTC.

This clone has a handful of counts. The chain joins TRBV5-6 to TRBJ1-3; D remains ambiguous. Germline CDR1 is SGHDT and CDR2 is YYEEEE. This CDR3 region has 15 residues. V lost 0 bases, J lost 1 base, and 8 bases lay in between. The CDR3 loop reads CASSLAPASGNTIYF. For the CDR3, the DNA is TGTGCCAGCAGCTTGGCCCCAGCATCTGGAAACACCATATATTTT.

The CDR3, as DNA: TGTGCCACCAGCAGAGCTGGGGGCACCTCGAGGGAGCAGTACTTC. Its protein is CATSRAGGTSREQYF. This chain connects TRBV15 to TRBJ2-7; perhaps TRBD1 as D (6 bases). Looked up from germline, CDR1 is LNHNV and CDR2 is YYDKDF (reference sequence). This CDR3 comprises 15 residues. The V end lost 1 base, the J end lost 7 bases, and 17 bases lay between the germline ends.

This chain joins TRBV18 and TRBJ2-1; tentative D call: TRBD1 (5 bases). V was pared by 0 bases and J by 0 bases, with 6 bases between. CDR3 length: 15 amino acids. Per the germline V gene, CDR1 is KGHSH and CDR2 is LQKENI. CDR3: CASSPPDSSYNEQFF. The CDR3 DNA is TGTGCCAGCTCACCACCAGACAGCTCCTACAATGAGCAGTTCTTC.

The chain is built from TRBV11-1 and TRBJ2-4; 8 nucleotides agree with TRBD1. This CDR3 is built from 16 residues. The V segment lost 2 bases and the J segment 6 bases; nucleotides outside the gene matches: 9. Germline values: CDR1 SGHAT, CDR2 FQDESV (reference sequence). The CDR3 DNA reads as TGTGCCAGCAGCTTATTATCCGGACAGGGACGAAACATTCAGTACTTC. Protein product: CASSLLSGQGRNIQYF.

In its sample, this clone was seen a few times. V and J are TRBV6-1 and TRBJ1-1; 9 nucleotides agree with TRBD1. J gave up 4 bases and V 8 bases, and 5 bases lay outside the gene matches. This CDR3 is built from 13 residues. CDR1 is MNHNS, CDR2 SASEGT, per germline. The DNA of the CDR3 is TGTGCCAGCGGCGGGACAGGGACCACTGAAGCTTTCTTT. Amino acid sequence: CASGGTGTTEAFF.

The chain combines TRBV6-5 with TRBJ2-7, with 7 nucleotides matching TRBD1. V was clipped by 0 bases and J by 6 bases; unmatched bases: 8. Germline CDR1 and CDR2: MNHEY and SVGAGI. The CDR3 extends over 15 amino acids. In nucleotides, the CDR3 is TGTGCCAGCAGTTACTCTACAGGGGCCGGCGGCGAGCAGTACTTC. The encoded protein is CASSYSTGAGGEQYF.

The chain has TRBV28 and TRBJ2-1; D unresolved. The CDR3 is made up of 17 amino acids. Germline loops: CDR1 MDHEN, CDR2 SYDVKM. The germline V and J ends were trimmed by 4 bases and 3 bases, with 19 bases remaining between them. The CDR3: CASSSGRLAEFYNEQFF. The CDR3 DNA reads TGTGCCAGCAGTTCCGGCCGATTGGCGGAGTTCTACAATGAGCAGTTCTTC.

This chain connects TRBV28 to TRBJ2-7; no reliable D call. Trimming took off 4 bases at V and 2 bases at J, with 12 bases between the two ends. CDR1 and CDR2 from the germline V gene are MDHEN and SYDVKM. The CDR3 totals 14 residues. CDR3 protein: CASSYGSQAYEQYF. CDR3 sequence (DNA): TGTGCCAGCAGTTATGGCAGCCAGGCCTACGAGCAGTACTTC.

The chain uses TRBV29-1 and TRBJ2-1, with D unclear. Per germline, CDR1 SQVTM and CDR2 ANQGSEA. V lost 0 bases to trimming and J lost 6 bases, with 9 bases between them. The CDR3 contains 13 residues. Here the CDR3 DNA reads TGCAGCGTTGAAGATCGGGTGGGCAATGAGCAGTTCTTC. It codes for CSVEDRVGNEQFF.

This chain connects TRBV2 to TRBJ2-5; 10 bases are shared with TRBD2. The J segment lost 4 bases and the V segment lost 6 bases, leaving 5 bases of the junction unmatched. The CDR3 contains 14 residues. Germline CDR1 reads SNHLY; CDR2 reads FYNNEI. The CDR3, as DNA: TGTGCCAGCAGCCCTAGCGGGAGTGGAGAGACCCAGTACTTC. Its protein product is CASSPSGSGETQYF.

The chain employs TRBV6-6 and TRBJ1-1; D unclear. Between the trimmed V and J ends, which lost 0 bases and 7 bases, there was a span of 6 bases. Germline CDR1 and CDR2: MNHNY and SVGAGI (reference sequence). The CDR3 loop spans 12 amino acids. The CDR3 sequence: CASSYSVGEAFF. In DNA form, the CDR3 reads TGTGCCAGCAGTTACTCGGTGGGTGAAGCTTTCTTT.